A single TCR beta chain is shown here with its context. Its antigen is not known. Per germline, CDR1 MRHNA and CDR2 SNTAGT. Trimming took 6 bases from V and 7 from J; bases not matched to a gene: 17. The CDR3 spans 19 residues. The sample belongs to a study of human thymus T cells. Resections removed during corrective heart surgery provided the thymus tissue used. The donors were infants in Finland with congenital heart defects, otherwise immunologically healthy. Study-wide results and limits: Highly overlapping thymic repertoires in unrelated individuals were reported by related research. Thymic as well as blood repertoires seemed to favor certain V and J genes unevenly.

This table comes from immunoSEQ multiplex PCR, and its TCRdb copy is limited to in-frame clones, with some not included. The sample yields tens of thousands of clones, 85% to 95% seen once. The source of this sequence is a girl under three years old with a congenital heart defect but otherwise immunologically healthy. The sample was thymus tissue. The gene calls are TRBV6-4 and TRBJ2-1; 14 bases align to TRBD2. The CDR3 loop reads CASSGGTSGSGSPGNEQFF. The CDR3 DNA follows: TGTGCCAGCAGCGGTGGGACTAGCGGGAGTGGATCCCCGGGGAATGAGCAGTTCTTC.